This T cell receptor (beta chain) was observed in a study of blood T cell repertoires in COVID-19 (dated by TCRdb to 2018 to 2021). Turning to the overall study: Collaborator samples came from the United States, Italy and Spain and covered acute and convalescent phases of COVID-19. A de-identified subject ID, COVID-19 status, age in years and sex were almost always included in the sample metadata. The prospective study material was composed of cDNA or gDNA derived from T cells, B-cell-depleted T cells, or PBMCs. The dataset comprised deeply sampled blood TCRbeta repertoires from subjects exposed to, actively infected with, or recovered from COVID-19. The repertoires were released in a freely available public database intended as a resource for research on the immune response to SARS-CoV-2. The samples were drawn from the first 160 participants of the ongoing ImmuneRACE study and from 950 to 1,500 subjects provided by 6 global collaborators. Where available, HLA class I and class II types were obtained from metadata supplied by the sample provider rather than from assay-based typing. The investigation overall reported the following: Clinical and demographic metadata were provided uncurated, with the amount varying by source and participant.

The immunoSEQ Assay, a bias-controlled multiplex PCR, was used to amplify TCRbeta CDR3 regions from genomic DNA. In the authors' own workflow: Nucleated cell counts per sample were estimated from amplification of reference gene primers within the assay. To quantify the absolute abundance of each unique TCRbeta CDR3 rearrangement, sequence reads were collapsed and filtered. For each sample, productive Simpson clonality was calculated as the square root of Simpson's diversity index over productive rearrangements. Imported from immuneACCESS, the table was reduced by TCRdb to in-frame sequences with V and J called. These copies leave out some clones; in studies compared against another copy, an unresolved V gene accounts for under half, and the cause of the remainder is not known. V and J calls and clone size are those listed in that table; D and trimming were worked out from the DNA. The sample data list roughly 200,000 clones, and roughly 79% of these were observed just once. Of the sample, 9.5% to 12% is held by the ten largest clones.

With regard to this clone: Its antigen is still unknown. No base-level quality is on record; no much larger clone is a single base apart.

One collaborating source in Seattle enrolled patients while the patients were actively infected and followed the patients over time throughout the course of disease. The collaborating institutions used their own protocols to collect whole blood in K2EDTA tubes. For TCRbeta analysis, collaborators shipped samples as frozen whole blood, isolated PBMCs, or DNA extracted from either of those sample types. CDR1 and CDR2 were assigned from the germline V gene as SNHLY and FYNNEI. The germline V end is reduced by 4 bases and the J end by 1 base; junction bases left unmatched: 2. The CDR3 runs 15 amino acids, cysteine and phenylalanine included. The kept DNA is CDR3 alone, 45 bases in frame from the first base.

The sequence came from a middle-aged woman with COVID-19, enrolled during active disease. Here the chain combines TRBV2 and TRBJ2-5, with 11 bases aligning to TRBD2. The sequencing sample was made of peripheral blood. The CDR3 here reads CASSALAGGQETQYF. The nucleotides are TGTGCCAGCAGTGCCCTAGCGGGGGGCCAAGAGACCCAGTACTTC. Reference TRBV2 and TRBJ2-5 genes cover what lies past the CDR3, so the full variable domain is EPEVTQTPSHQVTQMGQEVILRCVPISNHLYFYWYRQILGQKVEFLVSFYNNEISEKSEIFDDQFSVERPDGSNFTLKIRSTKLEDSAMYFCASSALAGGQETQYFGPGTRLLVL.